This TCR beta chain was retrieved from a study of blood T cell repertoires in COVID-19. Study-wide context: From the United States, Italy and Spain came samples of acute and convalescent COVID-19. T cells, B-cell-depleted T cells, or PBMCs supplied cDNA or gDNA.

Methods used by the authors: Researchers report that nucleated cell counts were estimated from reference gene primer amplification. Clones were read by immunoSEQ multiplex PCR, and TCRdb kept only the in-frame ones, dropping some. Clonal size and the V and J genes are those of that table, whereas D and trimming came from the DNA. This repertoire shows 300,000 to 400,000 clones, about 93% found once; its top ten account for under 3.5%. The V gene end was trimmed by 2 bases and the J gene end by 8 bases; junction bases not matched to a gene: 15. Germline loops: CDR1 MDHEN, CDR2 SYDVKM. The CDR3 runs to 17 residues.

The receptor's source is a woman between 18 and 30 years old who had recovered from COVID-19. This rearrangement joins TRBV28 to TRBJ1-2, with 9 bases aligning to TRBD1. The sample comprised peripheral blood. The CDR3: CASSLGVGTGIKGGYTF. DNA of the CDR3: TGTGCCAGCAGTTTAGGGGTGGGGACAGGGATTAAAGGCGGCTACACCTTC.